This entry concerns a single T cell receptor (beta chain). The templates were synthetic TCR analogs, and they were spiked into each PCR. The method was immunoSEQ multiplex PCR; TCRdb's version includes in-frame clones alone and lacks a portion of them. This table holds around 42,000 clones, roughly 77% found once. The CDR3 covers 16 residues. Germline V lookup: CDR1 SGHDT, CDR2 YYEEEE. The trim removed 4 bases at V and 3 bases at J, leaving 8 bases unmatched. The sample is drawn from a study of PD-L1 blockade in urothelial cancer. Looking at the study overall: Atezolizumab, begun by patients around 2014, was given at 1,200 mg intravenously every 3 weeks. Analysis of blood occurred 3 weeks (second dose) and 6 weeks after treatment start. T cells numbered a median of about 150,000 in the blood samples.

Sequences were derived from PBMCs, sampled around atezolizumab (anti-PD-L1) treatment. This receptor was identified in a man aged 65-85 years with urothelial cancer. The chain has TRBV5-6 and TRBJ2-1; TRBD2 matches 9 bases. Here the CDR3 reads CASSTLAGVVYNEQFF. In DNA form, the CDR3 reads TGTGCCAGCAGCACTTTAGCGGGAGTCGTCTACAATGAGCAGTTCTTC.